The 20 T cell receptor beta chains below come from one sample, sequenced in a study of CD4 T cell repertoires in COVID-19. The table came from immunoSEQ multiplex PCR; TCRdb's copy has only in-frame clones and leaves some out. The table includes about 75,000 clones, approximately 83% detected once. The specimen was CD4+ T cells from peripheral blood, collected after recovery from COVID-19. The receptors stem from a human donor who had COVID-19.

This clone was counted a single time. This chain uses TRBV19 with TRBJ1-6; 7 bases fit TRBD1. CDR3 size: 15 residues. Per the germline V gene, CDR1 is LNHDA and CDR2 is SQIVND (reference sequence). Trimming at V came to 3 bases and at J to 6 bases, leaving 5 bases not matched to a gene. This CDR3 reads CASSMGDSGNSPLHF. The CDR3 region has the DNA TGTGCCAGTAGTATGGGGGACAGCGGTAATTCACCCCTCCACTTT.

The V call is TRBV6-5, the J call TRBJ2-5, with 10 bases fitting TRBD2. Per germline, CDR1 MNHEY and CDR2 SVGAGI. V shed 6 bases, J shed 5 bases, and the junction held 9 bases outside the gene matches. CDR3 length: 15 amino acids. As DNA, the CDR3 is TGTGCCAGCAGACAAGATAGCGGGGGGCTGGAGACCCAGTACTTC. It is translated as CASRQDSGGLETQYF.

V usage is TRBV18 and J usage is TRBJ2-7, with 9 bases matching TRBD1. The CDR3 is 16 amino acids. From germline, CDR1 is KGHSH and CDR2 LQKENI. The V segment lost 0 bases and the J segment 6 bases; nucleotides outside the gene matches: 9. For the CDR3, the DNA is TGTGCCAGCTCACCACCGTTAACACAGGGGGCCGCCGAGCAGTACTTC. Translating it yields CASSPPLTQGAAEQYF.

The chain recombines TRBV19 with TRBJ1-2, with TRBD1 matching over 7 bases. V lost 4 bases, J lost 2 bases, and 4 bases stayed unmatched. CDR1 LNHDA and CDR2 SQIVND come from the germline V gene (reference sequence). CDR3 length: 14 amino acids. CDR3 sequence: CASSNQQGNYGYTF. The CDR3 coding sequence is TGTGCCAGTAGTAACCAACAGGGGAACTATGGCTACACCTTC.

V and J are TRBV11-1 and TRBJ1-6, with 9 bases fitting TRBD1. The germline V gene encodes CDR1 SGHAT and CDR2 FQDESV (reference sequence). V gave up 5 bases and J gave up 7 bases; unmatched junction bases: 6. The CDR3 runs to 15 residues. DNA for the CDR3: TGTGCCAGCAGCACCGACAGGGGGAAGAATTCACCCCTCCACTTT. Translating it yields CASSTDRGKNSPLHF.

The CDR3 region is CASSRFGTGDQPQHF. In nucleotides, the CDR3 is TGTGCCAGCTCACGTTTCGGGACGGGGGATCAGCCCCAGCATTTT. The gene calls are TRBV18 and TRBJ1-5, with a possible D match to TRBD1 (5 bases). V was shortened by 4 bases and J by 5 bases, with 15 bases between the two germline ends. Per germline, CDR1 KGHSH and CDR2 LQKENI. CDR3 length: 15 residues.

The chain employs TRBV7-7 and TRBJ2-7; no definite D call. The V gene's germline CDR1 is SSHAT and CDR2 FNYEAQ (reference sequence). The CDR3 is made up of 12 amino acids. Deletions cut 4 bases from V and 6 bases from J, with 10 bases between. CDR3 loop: CASSSPPGEQYF. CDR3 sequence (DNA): TGTGCCAGCAGCTCCCCCCCGGGCGAGCAGTACTTC.

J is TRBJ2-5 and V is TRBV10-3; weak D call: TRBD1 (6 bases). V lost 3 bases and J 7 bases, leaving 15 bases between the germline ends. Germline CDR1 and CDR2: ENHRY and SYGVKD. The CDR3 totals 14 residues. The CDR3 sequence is CAISEGGTLMTQYF. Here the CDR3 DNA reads TGTGCCATCAGTGAAGGGGGAACCCTAATGACCCAGTACTTC.

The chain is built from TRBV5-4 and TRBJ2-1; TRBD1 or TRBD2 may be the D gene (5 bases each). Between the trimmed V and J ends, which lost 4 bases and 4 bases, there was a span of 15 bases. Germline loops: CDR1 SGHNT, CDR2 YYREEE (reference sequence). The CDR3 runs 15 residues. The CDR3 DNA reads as TGTGCCAGCAGCCCCAACCGGGACGGATACAATGAGCAGTTCTTC. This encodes CASSPNRDGYNEQFF.

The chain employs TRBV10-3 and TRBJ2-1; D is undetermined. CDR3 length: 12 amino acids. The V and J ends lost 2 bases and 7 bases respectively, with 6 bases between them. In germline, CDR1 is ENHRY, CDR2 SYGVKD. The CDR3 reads CAISETMNEQFF. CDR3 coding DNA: TGTGCCATCAGTGAGACAATGAATGAGCAGTTCTTC.

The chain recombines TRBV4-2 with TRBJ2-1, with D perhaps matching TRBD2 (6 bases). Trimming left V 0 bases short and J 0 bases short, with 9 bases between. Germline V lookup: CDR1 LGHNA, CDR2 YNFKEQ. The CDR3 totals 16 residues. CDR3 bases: TGTGCCAGCAGCCAAGACCGGGACTCCTCCTACAATGAGCAGTTCTTC. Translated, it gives CASSQDRDSSYNEQFF.

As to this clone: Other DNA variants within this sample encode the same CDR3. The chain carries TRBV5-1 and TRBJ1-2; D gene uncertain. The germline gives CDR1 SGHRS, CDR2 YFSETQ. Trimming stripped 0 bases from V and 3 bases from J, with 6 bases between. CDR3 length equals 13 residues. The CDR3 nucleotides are TGCGCCAGCAGCTTGGGGACGGACTATGGCTACACCTTC. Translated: CASSLGTDYGYTF.

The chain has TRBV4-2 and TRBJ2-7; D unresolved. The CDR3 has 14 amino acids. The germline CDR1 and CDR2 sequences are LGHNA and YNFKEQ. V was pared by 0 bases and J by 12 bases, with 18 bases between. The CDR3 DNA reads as TGTGCCAGCAGCCAAGATCTTGGTGTGAGCCCGGGGTACTTC. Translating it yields CASSQDLGVSPGYF.

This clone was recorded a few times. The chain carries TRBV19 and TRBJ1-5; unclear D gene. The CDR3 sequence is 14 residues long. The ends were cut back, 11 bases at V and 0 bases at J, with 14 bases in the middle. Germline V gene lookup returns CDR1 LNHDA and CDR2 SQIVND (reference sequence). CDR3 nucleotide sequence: TGTGCCCGTAAAAGGACGGGTAGCAATCAGCCCCAGCATTTT. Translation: CARKRTGSNQPQHF.

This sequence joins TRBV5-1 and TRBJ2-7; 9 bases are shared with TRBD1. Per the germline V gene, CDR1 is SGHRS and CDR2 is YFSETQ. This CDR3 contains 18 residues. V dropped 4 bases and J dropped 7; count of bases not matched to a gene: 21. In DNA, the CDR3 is TGCGCCAGCAGCCAAACGTTTTCGTTCCGGGACAGGGCGGGAGAGCAGTACTTC. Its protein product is CASSQTFSFRDRAGEQYF.

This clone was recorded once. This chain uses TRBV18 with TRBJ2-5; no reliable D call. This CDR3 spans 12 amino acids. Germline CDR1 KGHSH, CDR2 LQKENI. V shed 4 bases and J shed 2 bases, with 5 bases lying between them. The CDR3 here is CASSRKQETQYF. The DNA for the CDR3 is TGTGCCAGCTCACGGAAACAAGAGACCCAGTACTTC.

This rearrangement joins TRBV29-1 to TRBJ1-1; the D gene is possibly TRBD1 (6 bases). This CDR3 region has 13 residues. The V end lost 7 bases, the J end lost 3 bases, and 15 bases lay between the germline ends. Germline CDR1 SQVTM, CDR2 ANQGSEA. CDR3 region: CSAARGGDTEAFF. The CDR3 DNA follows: TGCAGCGCTGCCAGGGGAGGTGACACTGAAGCTTTCTTT.

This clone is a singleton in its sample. CDR3 amino acids: CASSRNTGELFF. The CDR3 nucleotides are TGTGCCAGCAGCCGAAACACCGGGGAGCTGTTTTTT. V is TRBV7-9 and J is TRBJ2-2, with D hard to call. Germline values: CDR1 SEHNR, CDR2 FQNEAQ (reference sequence). V lost 5 bases and J 2 bases, leaving 3 bases between the germline ends. This CDR3 comprises 12 residues. The entire variable domain, with the rest obtained from reference TRBV7-9 and TRBJ2-2, is as follows: DTGVSQNPRHKITKRGQNVTFRCDPISEHNRLYWYRQTLGQGPEFLTYFQNEAQLEKSRLLSDRFSAERPKGSFSTLEIQRTEQGDSAMYLCASSRNTGELFFGEGSRLTVL.

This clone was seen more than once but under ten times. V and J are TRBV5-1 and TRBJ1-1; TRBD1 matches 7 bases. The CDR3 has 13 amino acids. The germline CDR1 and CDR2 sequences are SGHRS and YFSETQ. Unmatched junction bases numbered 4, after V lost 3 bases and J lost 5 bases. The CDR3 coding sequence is TGCGCCAGCAGCTCAGGGGGGAGAACTGAAGCTTTCTTT. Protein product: CASSSGGRTEAFF.

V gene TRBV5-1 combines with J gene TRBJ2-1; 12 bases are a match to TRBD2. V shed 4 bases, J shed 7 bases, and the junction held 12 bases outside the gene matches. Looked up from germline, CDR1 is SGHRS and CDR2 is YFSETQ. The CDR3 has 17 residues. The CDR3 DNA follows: TGCGCCAGCAGCAAAGTCCTAGCGGGAGGGCCCAGTAATGAGCAGTTCTTC. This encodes CASSKVLAGGPSNEQFF.